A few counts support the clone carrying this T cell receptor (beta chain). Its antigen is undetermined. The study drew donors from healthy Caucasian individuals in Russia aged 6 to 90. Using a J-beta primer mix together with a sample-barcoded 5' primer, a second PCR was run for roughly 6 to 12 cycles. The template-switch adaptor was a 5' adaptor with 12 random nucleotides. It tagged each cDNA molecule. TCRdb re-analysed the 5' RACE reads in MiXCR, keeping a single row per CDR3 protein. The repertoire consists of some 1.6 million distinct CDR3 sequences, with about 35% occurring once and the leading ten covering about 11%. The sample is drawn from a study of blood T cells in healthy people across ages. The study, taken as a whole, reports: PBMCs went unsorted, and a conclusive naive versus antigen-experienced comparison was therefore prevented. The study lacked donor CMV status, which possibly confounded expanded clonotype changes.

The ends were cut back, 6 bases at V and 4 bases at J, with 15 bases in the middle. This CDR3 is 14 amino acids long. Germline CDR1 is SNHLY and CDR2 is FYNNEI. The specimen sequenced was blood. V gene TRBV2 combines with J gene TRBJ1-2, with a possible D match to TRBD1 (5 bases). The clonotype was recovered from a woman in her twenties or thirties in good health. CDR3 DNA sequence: TGTGCCAGCAGGGCAGAGAAGGGGAGCTATGGCTACACCTTC. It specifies CASRAEKGSYGYTF.